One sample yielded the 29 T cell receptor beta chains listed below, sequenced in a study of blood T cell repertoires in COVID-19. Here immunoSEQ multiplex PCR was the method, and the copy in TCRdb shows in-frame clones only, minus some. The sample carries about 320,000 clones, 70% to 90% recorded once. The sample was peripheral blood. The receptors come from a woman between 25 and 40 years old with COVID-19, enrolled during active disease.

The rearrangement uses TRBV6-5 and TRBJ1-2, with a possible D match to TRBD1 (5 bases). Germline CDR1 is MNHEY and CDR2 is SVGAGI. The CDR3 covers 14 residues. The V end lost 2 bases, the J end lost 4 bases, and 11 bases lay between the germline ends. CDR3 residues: CASSYTGTSYGYTF. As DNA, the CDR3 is TGTGCCAGCAGTTACACCGGGACTTCCTATGGCTACACCTTC.

The chain's CDR3 is CASSRGGTGNTEAFF. The DNA for the CDR3 is TGTGCCAGCAGTCGTGGAGGGACAGGGAACACTGAAGCTTTCTTT. This chain joins TRBV6-5 and TRBJ1-1, with TRBD1 identical over 8 bases. There are 15 residues in the CDR3. Losses at the gene ends were 5 bases for V and 1 base for J; bases not matched to a gene: 6. Per the germline V gene, CDR1 is MNHEY and CDR2 is SVGAGI.

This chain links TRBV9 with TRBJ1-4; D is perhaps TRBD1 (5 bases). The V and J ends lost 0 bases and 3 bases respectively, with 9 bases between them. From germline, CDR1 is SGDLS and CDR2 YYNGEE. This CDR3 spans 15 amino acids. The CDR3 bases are TGTGCCAGCAGCGTAGACAGGACCTCTAATGAAAAACTGTTTTTT. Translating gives CASSVDRTSNEKLFF. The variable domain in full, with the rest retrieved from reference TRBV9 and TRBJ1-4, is DSGVTQTPKHLITATGQRVTLRCSPRSGDLSVYWYQQSLDQGLQFLIQYYNGEERAKGNILERFSAQQFPDLHSELNLSSLELGDSALYFCASSVDRTSNEKLFFGSGTQLSVL.

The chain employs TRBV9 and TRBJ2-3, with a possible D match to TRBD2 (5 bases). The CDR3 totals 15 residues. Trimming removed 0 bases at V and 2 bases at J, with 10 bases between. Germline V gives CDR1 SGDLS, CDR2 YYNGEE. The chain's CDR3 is CASSVAGRVTDTQYF. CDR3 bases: TGTGCCAGCAGCGTAGCTGGGCGGGTCACAGATACGCAGTATTTT.

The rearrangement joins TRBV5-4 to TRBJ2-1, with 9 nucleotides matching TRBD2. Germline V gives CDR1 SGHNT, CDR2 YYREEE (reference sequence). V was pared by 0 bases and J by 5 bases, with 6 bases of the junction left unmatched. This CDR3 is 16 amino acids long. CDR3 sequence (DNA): TGTGCCAGCAGCTTGGTCTTGCGGGGGGGGAACAATGAGCAGTTCTTC. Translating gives CASSLVLRGGNNEQFF.

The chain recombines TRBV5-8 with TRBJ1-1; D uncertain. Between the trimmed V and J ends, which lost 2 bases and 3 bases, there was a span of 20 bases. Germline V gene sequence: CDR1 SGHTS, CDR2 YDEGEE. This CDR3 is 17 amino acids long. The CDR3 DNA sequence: TGTGCCAGCAGCTTAACTGTGAGAAACCCCAAGTACACTGAAGCTTTCTTT. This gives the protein CASSLTVRNPKYTEAFF.

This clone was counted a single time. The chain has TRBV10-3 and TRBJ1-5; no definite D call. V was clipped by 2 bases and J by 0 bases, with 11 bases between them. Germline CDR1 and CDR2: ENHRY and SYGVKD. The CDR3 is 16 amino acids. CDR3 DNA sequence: TGTGCCATCAGTGAGCTAGGAAGCGGTAGCAATCAGCCCCAGCATTTT. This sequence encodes CAISELGSGSNQPQHF.

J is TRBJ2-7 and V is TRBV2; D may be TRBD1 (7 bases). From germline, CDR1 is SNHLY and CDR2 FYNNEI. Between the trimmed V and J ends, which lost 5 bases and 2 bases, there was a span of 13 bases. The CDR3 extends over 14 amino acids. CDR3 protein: CASSYTRGAYEQYV. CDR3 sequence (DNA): TGTGCCAGCAGTTATACCAGGGGGGCCTACGAGCAGTACGTC.

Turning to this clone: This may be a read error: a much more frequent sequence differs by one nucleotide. The CDR3 spells CASSQYQETQYF. The CDR3 DNA follows: TGTGCCAGCAGCCAGTACCAAGAGACCCAGTACTTC. This chain uses TRBV7-2 with TRBJ2-5; D is undetermined. Trimming shortened V by 5 bases and J by 0 bases, and 4 bases separated the two germline ends. The CDR3 extends over 12 amino acids. Per germline, CDR1 SGHTA and CDR2 FQGNSA.

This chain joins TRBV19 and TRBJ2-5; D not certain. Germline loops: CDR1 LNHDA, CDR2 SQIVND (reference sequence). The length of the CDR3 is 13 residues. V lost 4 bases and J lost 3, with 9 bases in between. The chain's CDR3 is CASSTQHEETQYF. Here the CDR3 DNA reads TGTGCCAGTAGTACCCAACATGAAGAGACCCAGTACTTC.

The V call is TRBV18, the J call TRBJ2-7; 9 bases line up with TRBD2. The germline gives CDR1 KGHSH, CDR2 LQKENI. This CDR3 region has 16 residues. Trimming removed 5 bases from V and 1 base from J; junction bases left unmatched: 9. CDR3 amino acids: CASSIVLSGGSYEQYF. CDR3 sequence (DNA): TGTGCCAGCTCAATTGTCCTCAGCGGGGGGTCCTACGAGCAGTACTTC.

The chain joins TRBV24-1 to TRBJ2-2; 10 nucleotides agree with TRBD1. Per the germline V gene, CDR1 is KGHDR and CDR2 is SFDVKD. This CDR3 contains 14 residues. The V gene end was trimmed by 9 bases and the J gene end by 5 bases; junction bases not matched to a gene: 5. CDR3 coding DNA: TGTGCCACCCGCGGGGGACAGGGGACCGGGGAGCTGTTTTTT. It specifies CATRGGQGTGELFF.

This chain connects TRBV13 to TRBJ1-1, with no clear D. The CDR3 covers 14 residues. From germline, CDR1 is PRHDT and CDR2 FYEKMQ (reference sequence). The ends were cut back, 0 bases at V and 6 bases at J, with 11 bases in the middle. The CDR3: CASSLGRVESEAFF. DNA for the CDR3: TGTGCCAGCAGCTTAGGCCGGGTGGAATCTGAAGCTTTCTTT.

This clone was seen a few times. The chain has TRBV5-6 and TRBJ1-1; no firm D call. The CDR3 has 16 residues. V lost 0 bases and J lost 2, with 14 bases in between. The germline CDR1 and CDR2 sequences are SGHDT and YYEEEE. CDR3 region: CASSLGAEGKNTEAFF. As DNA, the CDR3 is TGTGCCAGCAGCTTGGGGGCGGAGGGAAAAAACACTGAAGCTTTCTTT.

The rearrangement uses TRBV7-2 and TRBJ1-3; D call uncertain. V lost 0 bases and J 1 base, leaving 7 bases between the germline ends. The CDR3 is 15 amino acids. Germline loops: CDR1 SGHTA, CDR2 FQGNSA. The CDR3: CASSLASGSGNTIYF. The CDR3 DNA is TGTGCCAGCAGCTTAGCTTCGGGATCTGGAAACACCATATATTTT.

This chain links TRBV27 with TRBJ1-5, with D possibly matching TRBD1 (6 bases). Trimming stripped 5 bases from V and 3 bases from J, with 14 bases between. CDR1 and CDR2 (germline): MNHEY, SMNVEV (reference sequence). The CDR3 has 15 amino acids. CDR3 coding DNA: TGTGCCAGCAGTCCCTGGGCAGGGGACAATCAGCCCCAGCATTTT. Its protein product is CASSPWAGDNQPQHF.

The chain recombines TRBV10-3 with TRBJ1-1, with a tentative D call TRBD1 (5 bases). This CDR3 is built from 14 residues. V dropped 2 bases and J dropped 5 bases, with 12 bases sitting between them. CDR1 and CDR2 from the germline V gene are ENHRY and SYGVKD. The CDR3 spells CAISESGGETEAFF. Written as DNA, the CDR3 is TGTGCCATCAGTGAGAGCGGGGGGGAGACTGAAGCTTTCTTT.

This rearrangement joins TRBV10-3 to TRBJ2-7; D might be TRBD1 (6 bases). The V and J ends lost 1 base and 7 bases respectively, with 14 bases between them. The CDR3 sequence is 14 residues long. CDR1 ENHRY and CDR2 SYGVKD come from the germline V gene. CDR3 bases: TGTGCCATCAGTGAGTGGAACAGGGAAGGGGAGCAGTACTTC. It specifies CAISEWNREGEQYF.

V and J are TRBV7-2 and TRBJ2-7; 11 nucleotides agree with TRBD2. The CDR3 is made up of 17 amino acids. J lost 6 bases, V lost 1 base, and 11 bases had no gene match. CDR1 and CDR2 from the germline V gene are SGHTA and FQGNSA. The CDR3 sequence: CASSLVAGGLGMGEQYF. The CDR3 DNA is TGTGCCAGCAGCTTAGTAGCGGGGGGGCTTGGAATGGGCGAGCAGTACTTC.

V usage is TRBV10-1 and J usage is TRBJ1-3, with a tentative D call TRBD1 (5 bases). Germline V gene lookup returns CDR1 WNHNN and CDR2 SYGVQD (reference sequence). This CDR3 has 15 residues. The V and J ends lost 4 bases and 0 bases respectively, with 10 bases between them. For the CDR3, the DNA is TGCGCCAGCAGTGCCGGGGGAGGCTCTGGAAACACCATATATTTT. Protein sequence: CASSAGGGSGNTIYF.

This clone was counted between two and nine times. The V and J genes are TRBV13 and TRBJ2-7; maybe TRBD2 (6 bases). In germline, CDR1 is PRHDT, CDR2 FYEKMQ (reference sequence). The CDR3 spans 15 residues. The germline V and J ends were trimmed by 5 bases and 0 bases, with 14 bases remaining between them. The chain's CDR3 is CASSRGARGSYEQYF. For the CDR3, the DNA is TGTGCCAGCAGCCGGGGAGCGCGGGGCTCCTACGAGCAGTACTTC.

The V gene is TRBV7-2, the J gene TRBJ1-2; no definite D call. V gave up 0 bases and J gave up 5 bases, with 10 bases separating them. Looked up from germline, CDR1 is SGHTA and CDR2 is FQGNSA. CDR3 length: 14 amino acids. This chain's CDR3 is CASSLAPSFYGYTF. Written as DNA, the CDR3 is TGTGCCAGCAGCTTAGCCCCCTCCTTTTATGGCTACACCTTC.

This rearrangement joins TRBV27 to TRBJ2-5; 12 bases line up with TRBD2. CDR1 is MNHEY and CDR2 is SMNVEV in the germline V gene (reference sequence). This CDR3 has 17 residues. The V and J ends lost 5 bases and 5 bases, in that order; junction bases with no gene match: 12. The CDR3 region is CASSPTSGGTFLETQYF. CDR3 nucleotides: TGTGCCAGCAGTCCCACTAGCGGGGGGACGTTTCTTGAGACCCAGTACTTC.

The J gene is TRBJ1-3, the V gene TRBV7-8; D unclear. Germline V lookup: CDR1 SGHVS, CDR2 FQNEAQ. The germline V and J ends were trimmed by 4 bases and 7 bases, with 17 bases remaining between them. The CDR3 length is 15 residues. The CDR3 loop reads CASSSPARSRNTIYF. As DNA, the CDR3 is TGTGCCAGCAGCTCCCCCGCCAGGTCTCGTAACACCATATATTTT.

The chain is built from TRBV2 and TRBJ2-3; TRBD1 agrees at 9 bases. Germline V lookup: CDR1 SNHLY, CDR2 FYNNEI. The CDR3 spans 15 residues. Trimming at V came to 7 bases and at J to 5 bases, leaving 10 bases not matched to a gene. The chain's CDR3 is CASNSQGQGGDTQYF. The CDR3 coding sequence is TGTGCCAGCAACAGTCAGGGACAGGGCGGAGATACGCAGTATTTT.

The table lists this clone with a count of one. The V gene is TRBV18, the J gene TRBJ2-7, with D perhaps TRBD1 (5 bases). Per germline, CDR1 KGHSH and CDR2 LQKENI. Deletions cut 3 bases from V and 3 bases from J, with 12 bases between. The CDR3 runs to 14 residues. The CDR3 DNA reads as TGTGCCAGCTCACCCTTGGACACCGTCTACGAGCAGTACTTC. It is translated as CASSPLDTVYEQYF.

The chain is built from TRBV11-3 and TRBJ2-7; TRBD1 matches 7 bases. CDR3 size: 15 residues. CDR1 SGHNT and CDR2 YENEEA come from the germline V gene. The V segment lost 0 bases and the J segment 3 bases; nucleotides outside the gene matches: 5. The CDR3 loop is CASSLEPGQFYEQYF. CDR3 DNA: TGTGCCAGCAGCTTAGAGCCGGGACAGTTCTACGAGCAGTACTTC.

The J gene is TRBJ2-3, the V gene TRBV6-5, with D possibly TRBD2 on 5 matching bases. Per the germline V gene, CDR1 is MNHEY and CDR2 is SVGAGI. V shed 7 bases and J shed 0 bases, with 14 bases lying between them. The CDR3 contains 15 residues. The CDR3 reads CASTPLGSSTDTQYF. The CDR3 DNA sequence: TGTGCCAGCACCCCACTAGGATCTAGCACAGATACGCAGTATTTT.

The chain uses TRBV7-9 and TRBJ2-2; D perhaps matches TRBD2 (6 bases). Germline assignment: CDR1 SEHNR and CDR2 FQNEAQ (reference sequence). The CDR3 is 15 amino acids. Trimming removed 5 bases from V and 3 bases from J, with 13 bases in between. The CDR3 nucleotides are TGTGCCAGCAGCCCGCGGACTACCTACACCGGGGAGCTGTTTTTT. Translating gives CASSPRTTYTGELFF. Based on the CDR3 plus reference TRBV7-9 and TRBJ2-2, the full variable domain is DTGVSQNPRHKITKRGQNVTFRCDPISEHNRLYWYRQTLGQGPEFLTYFQNEAQLEKSRLLSDRFSAERPKGSFSTLEIQRTEQGDSAMYLCASSPRTTYTGELFFGEGSRLTVL.